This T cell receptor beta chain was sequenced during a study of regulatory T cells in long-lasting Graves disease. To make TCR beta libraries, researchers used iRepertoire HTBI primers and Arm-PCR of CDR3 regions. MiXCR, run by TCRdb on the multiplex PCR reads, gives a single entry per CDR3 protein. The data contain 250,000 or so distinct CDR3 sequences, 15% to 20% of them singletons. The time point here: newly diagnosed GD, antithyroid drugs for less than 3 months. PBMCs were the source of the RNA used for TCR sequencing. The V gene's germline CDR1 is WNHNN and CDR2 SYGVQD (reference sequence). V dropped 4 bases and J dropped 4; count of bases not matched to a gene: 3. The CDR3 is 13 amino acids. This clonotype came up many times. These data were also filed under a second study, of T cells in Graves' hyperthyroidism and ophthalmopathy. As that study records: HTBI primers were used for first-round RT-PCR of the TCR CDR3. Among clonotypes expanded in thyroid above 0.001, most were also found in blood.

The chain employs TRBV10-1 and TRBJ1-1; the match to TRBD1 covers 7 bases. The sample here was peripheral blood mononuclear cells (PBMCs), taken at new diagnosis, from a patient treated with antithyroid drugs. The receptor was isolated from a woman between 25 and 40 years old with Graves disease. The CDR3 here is CASSGQGGTEAFF. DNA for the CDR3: TGCGCCAGCAGTGGACAGGGTGGCACTGAAGCTTTCTTT.